This is a list of T cell receptor beta chains from one sample in a study of PD-L1 blockade in urothelial cancer. Generated by immunoSEQ multiplex PCR, the TCRdb table keeps only in-frame clones and is missing some. The sample has over 70,000 clones; around 78% are singletons. This specimen consisted of PBMCs, obtained around atezolizumab (anti-PD-L1) treatment. Every receptor here comes from a man between 65 and 85 years old with urothelial cancer. Each CDR3 is given with its conserved first and last residue. Each record gives: D gene, CDR3 length, clone size, V gene, J gene, CDR3 DNA, CDR3 protein. A D gene is named only where the DNA matches it firmly. Some rows mark clone size as missing; the rest say once, few, many or name a class of expanded clone.

D gene: TRBD2; CDR3 length: 15; clone size: -; V gene: TRBV6-1; J gene: TRBJ2-7; CDR3 DNA: TGTGCCAGCACCGATGGGGGGGGTATGGACTACGAGCAGTACTTC; CDR3 protein: CASTDGGGMDYEQYF
D gene: TRBD2; CDR3 length: 14; clone size: -; V gene: TRBV7-7; J gene: TRBJ2-7; CDR3 DNA: TGTGCTAGCAGCCCCGGGAGGGGATCCTACGAGCAGTACTTC; CDR3 protein: CASSPGRGSYEQYF
D gene: -; CDR3 length: 14; clone size: once; V gene: TRBV5-1; J gene: TRBJ1-2; CDR3 DNA: TGCGCCAGCAGCCCTGACGGGAATAACTATGGCTACACCTTC; CDR3 protein: CASSPDGNNYGYTF
D gene: -; CDR3 length: 14; clone size: -; V gene: TRBV6-5; J gene: TRBJ2-7; CDR3 DNA: TGTGCCAGCAGTCCCGCACACAAGCGGTACGAGCAGTACTTC; CDR3 protein: CASSPAHKRYEQYF
D gene: -; CDR3 length: 17; clone size: -; V gene: TRBV4-1; J gene: TRBJ1-2; CDR3 DNA: TGCGCCAGCAGCCAAACACTAACCGGGACATCCGTGTATGGCTACACCTTC; CDR3 protein: CASSQTLTGTSVYGYTF
D gene: TRBD2; CDR3 length: 16; clone size: -; V gene: TRBV11-3; J gene: TRBJ2-5; CDR3 DNA: TGTGCCAGCAGCTTCGGCAGCGGGAGGGCCACGGAGACCCAGTACTTC; CDR3 protein: CASSFGSGRATETQYF
D gene: TRBD2; CDR3 length: 16; clone size: -; V gene: TRBV28; J gene: TRBJ2-3; CDR3 DNA: TGTGCCAGCAGTTTTAGGGCAGGGAGGGCCACAGATACGCAGTATTTT; CDR3 protein: CASSFRAGRATDTQYF
D gene: -; CDR3 length: 14; clone size: once; V gene: TRBV15; J gene: TRBJ2-7; CDR3 DNA: TGTGCCACCAGCCCAGACCCAGGGGCGGGCGAGCAGTACTTC; CDR3 protein: CATSPDPGAGEQYF
D gene: -; CDR3 length: 15; clone size: -; V gene: TRBV9; J gene: TRBJ1-1; CDR3 DNA: TGTGCCAGCAGCGTAGGGGGGGAGTTTGGCACTGAAGCTTTCTTT; CDR3 protein: CASSVGGEFGTEAFF
D gene: TRBD1; CDR3 length: 16; clone size: -; V gene: TRBV5-1; J gene: TRBJ2-5; CDR3 DNA: TGCGCCAGCAGCTTGGGAGGGGACAGGGGGCTGGAGACCCAGTACTTC; CDR3 protein: CASSLGGDRGLETQYF
D gene: -; CDR3 length: 16; clone size: -; V gene: TRBV6-5; J gene: TRBJ2-7; CDR3 DNA: TGTGCCAGCAGTTACTCCGGGACGCGGGGAACTAACGAGCAGTACTTC; CDR3 protein: CASSYSGTRGTNEQYF
D gene: -; CDR3 length: 15; clone size: -; V gene: TRBV4-3; J gene: TRBJ1-3; CDR3 DNA: TGCGCCAGCAGCCAAGATGACAGCTCTGGAAACACCATATATTTT; CDR3 protein: CASSQDDSSGNTIYF
D gene: -; CDR3 length: 17; clone size: -; V gene: TRBV27; J gene: TRBJ2-7; CDR3 DNA: TGTGCCAGCAGTCCCTACAGGGAACTCTCTGAGGCCTACGAGCAGTACTTC; CDR3 protein: CASSPYRELSEAYEQYF
D gene: TRBD1; CDR3 length: 14; clone size: -; V gene: TRBV2; J gene: TRBJ2-1; CDR3 DNA: TGTGCCAGCAGTGAGTCAGGGGGTTACAATGAGCAGTTCTTC; CDR3 protein: CASSESGGYNEQFF
D gene: -; CDR3 length: 17; clone size: -; V gene: TRBV19; J gene: TRBJ1-1; CDR3 DNA: TGTGCCAGTAGTGCAACGGGACACACCCGCTCGAACACTGAAGCTTTCTTT; CDR3 protein: CASSATGHTRSNTEAFF
D gene: -; CDR3 length: 13; clone size: -; V gene: TRBV5-1; J gene: TRBJ2-4; CDR3 DNA: TGCGCCAGCAGCTTGAGGGCAGGGGACATTCAGTACTTC; CDR3 protein: CASSLRAGDIQYF
D gene: -; CDR3 length: 15; clone size: -; V gene: TRBV18; J gene: TRBJ2-5; CDR3 DNA: TGTGCCAGCTCACCACCGGGGGGGCCACGAGAGACCCAGTACTTC; CDR3 protein: CASSPPGGPRETQYF
D gene: -; CDR3 length: 13; clone size: -; V gene: TRBV12-5; J gene: TRBJ1-5; CDR3 DNA: TGTGCTAGTGGTTTGGAGCCAGGGCAGCCCCAGCATTTT; CDR3 protein: CASGLEPGQPQHF
D gene: TRBD1; CDR3 length: 14; clone size: once; V gene: TRBV10-3; J gene: TRBJ2-3; CDR3 DNA: TGTGCCATCAGCGGACAGGGGGACACAGATACGCAGTATTTT; CDR3 protein: CAISGQGDTDTQYF
D gene: -; CDR3 length: 15; clone size: -; V gene: TRBV14; J gene: TRBJ2-1; CDR3 DNA: TGTGCCAGCAGCCAAGATTTTACAAATCACAATGAGCAGTTCTTC; CDR3 protein: CASSQDFTNHNEQFF
D gene: TRBD1; CDR3 length: 15; clone size: -; V gene: TRBV25-1; J gene: TRBJ2-5; CDR3 DNA: TGTGCCAGCAGTGAATATCAAGGGGGCGCGGAGACCCAGTACTTC; CDR3 protein: CASSEYQGGAETQYF
D gene: TRBD2; CDR3 length: 16; clone size: few; V gene: TRBV7-9; J gene: TRBJ2-7; CDR3 DNA: TGTGCCAGCAGCTGGCGTGGCGGGAGACAGTATGAAGAGCAGTACTTC; CDR3 protein: CASSWRGGRQYEEQYF
D gene: TRBD2; CDR3 length: 13; clone size: -; V gene: TRBV19; J gene: TRBJ2-1; CDR3 DNA: TGTGCCAGTAGTTCCGGGACTATCGCGGCGCAGTTCTTC; CDR3 protein: CASSSGTIAAQFF
D gene: TRBD2; CDR3 length: 15; clone size: -; V gene: TRBV4-3; J gene: TRBJ2-7; CDR3 DNA: TGCGCCAGCAGCCAACAAGGACTAGCGATTCACGAGCAGTACTTC; CDR3 protein: CASSQQGLAIHEQYF
D gene: TRBD1; CDR3 length: 16; clone size: -; V gene: TRBV7-6; J gene: TRBJ1-2; CDR3 DNA: TGTGCCAGCAGCTTAGGGGGCAGGGGGACTAACTATGGCTACACCTTC; CDR3 protein: CASSLGGRGTNYGYTF
D gene: TRBD2; CDR3 length: 16; clone size: -; V gene: TRBV6-1; J gene: TRBJ2-1; CDR3 DNA: TGTGCCAGCAGTGAAGAGACTAGCGGGGTCTACAATGAGCAGTTCTTC; CDR3 protein: CASSEETSGVYNEQFF
D gene: -; CDR3 length: 17; clone size: -; V gene: TRBV6-1; J gene: TRBJ1-6; CDR3 DNA: TGTGCCAGCAGTGTCCCAGTTCCAAGCTCCTATAATTCACCCCTCCACTTT; CDR3 protein: CASSVPVPSSYNSPLHF